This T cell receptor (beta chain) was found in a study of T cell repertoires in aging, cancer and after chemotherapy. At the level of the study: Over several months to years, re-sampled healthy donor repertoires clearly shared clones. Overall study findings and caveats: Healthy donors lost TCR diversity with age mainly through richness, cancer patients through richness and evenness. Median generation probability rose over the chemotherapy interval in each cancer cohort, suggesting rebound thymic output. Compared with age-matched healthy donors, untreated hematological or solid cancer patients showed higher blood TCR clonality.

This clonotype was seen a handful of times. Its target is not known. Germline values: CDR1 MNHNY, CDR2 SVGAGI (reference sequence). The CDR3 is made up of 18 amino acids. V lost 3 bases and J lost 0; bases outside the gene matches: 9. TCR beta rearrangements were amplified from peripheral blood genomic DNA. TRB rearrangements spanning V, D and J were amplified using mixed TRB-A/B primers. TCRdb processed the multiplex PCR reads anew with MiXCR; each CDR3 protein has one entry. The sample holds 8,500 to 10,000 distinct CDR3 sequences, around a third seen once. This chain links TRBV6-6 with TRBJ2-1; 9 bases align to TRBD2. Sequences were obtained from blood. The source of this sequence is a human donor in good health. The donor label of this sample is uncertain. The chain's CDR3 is CASSYSGGPISSYNEQFF. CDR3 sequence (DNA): TGTGCCAGCAGTTATAGCGGGGGCCCTATAAGCTCCTACAATGAGCAGTTCTTC.